These 5 T cell receptor beta chains share one sample of origin, sequenced in a study of T cells after posttransplantation cyclophosphamide. Only in-frame clones appear in the TCRdb table, and some are missing; sequencing was by immunoSEQ multiplex PCR. Reported are roughly 45,000 clones, none seen only once; the ten largest carry 2.2%. Source material: PBMCs. The receptors stem from a man aged 35-49 years in good health, CMV-negative, and a related stem cell transplant donor.

Ten or more counts support this clone. The CDR3 sequence is CASEAERDVYEQYF. DNA of the CDR3: TGTGCCAGCGAGGCAGAAAGAGATGTTTACGAGCAGTACTTC. The chain recombines TRBV2 with TRBJ2-7; D gene uncertain. Germline CDR1 reads SNHLY; CDR2 reads FYNNEI. The CDR3 is 14 amino acids. V was trimmed by 8 bases and J by 4 bases, leaving 18 bases between them. Variable domain in full (rest from reference TRBV2 and TRBJ2-7): EPEVTQTPSHQVTQMGQEVILRCVPISNHLYFYWYRQILGQKVEFLVSFYNNEISEKSEIFDDQFSVERPDGSNFTLKIRSTKLEDSAMYFCASEAERDVYEQYFGPGTRLTVT.

This clone showed up many times. V is TRBV29-1 and J is TRBJ1-5; maybe TRBD1 (6 bases). The CDR3 is made up of 12 amino acids. Germline CDR1 is SQVTM and CDR2 is ANQGSEA. The ends were cut back, 7 bases at V and 1 base at J, with 8 bases in the middle. In DNA, the CDR3 is TGCAGCGCAGGGGAGAGCAATCAGCCCCAGCATTTT. Its protein product is CSAGESNQPQHF.

This clone was observed at least ten times. This chain connects TRBV5-1 to TRBJ2-1; TRBD2 agrees at 11 bases. With V trimmed by 3 bases and J by 5 bases, 1 base remained unmatched. This CDR3 has 14 residues. Germline CDR1 and CDR2: SGHRS and YFSETQ. DNA for the CDR3: TGCGCCAGCAGCTGGGGACTAGCGGACAATGAGCAGTTCTTC. Its protein product is CASSWGLADNEQFF.

This clone has at least ten counts. The V and J genes are TRBV5-6 and TRBJ2-3; TRBD2 is a possible D gene (5 bases). This CDR3 region has 13 residues. The V and J ends lost 1 base and 3 bases respectively, with 6 bases between them. CDR1 SGHDT and CDR2 YYEEEE come from the germline V gene. CDR3 loop: CASSLTGTDTQYF. The CDR3 DNA follows: TGTGCCAGCAGCTTGACGGGAACAGATACGCAGTATTTT.

This clone was seen ten or more times. The gene calls are TRBV10-3 and TRBJ1-2; D is unclear. CDR1 is ENHRY and CDR2 is SYGVKD in the germline V gene. The CDR3 is made up of 15 amino acids. Trimming cost V 0 bases and J 0 bases, with 8 bases left between them. The CDR3 coding sequence is TGTGCCATCAGTGAGTCGGGCAGCCCTAACTATGGCTACACCTTC. Encoded protein: CAISESGSPNYGYTF.